The clone carrying this T cell receptor beta chain was detected once. This sample was included in a study of blood T cell repertoires in COVID-19. Study details: From the United States, Italy and Spain came samples of acute and convalescent COVID-19. From T cells, B-cell-depleted T cells, or PBMCs came the material, which was cDNA or gDNA.

The V gene lost 0 bases and the J gene lost 6 bases, with 14 bases spanning the gap. The germline CDR1 and CDR2 sequences are ENHRY and SYGVKD. CDR3 length: 15 residues. The assay was immunoSEQ multiplex PCR, and TCRdb's table has in-frame clones only and misses some. The table records over 40,000 clones, 75% to 85% of them present only once. Material: peripheral blood. V gene TRBV10-3 combines with J gene TRBJ1-2, with D possibly being TRBD1 (6 bases). This receptor was identified in a man in his forties or fifties with acute or convalescent COVID-19. CDR3 region: CAISESLPGADGYTF. The CDR3 region has the DNA TGTGCCATCAGTGAGTCTCTTCCAGGGGCCGATGGCTACACCTTC.